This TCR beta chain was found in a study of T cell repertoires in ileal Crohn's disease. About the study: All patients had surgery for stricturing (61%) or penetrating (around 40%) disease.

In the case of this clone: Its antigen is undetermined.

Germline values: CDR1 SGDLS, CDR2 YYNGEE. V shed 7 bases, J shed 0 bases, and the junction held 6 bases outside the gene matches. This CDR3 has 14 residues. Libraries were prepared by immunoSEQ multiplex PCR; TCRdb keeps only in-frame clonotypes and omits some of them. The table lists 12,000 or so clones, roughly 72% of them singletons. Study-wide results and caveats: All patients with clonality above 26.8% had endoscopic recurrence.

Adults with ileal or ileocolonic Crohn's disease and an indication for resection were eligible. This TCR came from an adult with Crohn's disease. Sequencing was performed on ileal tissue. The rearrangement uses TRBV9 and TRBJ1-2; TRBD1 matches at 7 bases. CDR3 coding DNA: TGTGCCAGCGTCCGGGACAGAGCTAACTATGGCTACACCTTC. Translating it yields CASVRDRANYGYTF.